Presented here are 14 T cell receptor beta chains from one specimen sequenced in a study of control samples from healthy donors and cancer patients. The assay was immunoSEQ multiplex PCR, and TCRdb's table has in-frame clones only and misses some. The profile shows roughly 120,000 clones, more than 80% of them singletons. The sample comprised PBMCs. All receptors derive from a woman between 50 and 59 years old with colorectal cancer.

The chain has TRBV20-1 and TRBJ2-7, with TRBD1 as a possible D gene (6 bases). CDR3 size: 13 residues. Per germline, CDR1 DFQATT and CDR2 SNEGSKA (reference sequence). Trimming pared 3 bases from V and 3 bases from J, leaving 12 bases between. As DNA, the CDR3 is TGCAGTGCTAGTAGGGACAACCACTACGAGCAGTACTTC. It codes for CSASRDNHYEQYF.

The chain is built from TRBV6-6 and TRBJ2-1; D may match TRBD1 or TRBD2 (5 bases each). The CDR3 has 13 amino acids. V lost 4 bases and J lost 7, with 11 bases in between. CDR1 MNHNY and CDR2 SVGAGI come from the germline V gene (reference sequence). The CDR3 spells CASSFGGKNEQFF. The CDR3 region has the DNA TGTGCCAGCAGTTTTGGGGGTAAAAATGAGCAGTTCTTC.

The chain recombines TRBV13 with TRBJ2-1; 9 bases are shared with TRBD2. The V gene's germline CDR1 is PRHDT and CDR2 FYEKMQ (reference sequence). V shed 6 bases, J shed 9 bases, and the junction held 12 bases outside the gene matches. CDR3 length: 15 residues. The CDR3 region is CASRIAGESPIEQFF. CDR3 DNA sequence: TGTGCCAGCAGGATAGCGGGGGAGTCCCCAATTGAGCAGTTCTTC. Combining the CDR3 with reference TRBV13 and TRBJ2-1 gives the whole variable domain AAGVIQSPRHLIKEKRETATLKCYPIPRHDTVYWYQQGPGQDPQFLISFYEKMQSDKGSIPDRFSAQQFSDYHSELNMSSLELGDSALYFCASRIAGESPIEQFFGPGTRLTVL.

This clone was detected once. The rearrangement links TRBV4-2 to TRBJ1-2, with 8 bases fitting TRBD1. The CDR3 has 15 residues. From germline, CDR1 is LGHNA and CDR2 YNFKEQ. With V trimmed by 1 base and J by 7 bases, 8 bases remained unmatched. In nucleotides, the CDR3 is TGTGCCAGCAGCCAAGGTTCGGGACAGGAGCTTGGCTACACCTTC. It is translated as CASSQGSGQELGYTF.

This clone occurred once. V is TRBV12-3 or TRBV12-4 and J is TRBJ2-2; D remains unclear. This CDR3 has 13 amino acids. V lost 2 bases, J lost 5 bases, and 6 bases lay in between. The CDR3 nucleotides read TGTGCCAGCAGTTTATATGGGACCGGGGAGCTGTTTTTT. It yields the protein CASSLYGTGELFF.

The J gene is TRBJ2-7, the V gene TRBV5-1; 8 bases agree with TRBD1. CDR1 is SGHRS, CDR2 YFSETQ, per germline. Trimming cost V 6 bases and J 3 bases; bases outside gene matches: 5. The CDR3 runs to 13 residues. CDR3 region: CASTLGQGYEQYF. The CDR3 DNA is TGCGCCAGCACCTTAGGACAGGGCTACGAGCAGTACTTC. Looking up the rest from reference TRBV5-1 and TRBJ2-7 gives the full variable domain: KAGVTQTPRYLIKTRGQQVTLSCSPISGHRSVSWYQQTPGQGLQFLFEYFSETQRNKGNFPGRFSGRQFSNSRSEMNVSTLELGDSALYLCASTLGQGYEQYFGPGTRLTVT.

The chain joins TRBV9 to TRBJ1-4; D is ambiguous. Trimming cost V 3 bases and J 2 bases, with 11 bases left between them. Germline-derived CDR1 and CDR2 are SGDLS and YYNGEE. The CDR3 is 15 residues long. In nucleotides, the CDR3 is TGTGCCAGCAGCGGTGGACCGGCTACTAATGAAAAACTGTTTTTT. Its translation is CASSGGPATNEKLFF.

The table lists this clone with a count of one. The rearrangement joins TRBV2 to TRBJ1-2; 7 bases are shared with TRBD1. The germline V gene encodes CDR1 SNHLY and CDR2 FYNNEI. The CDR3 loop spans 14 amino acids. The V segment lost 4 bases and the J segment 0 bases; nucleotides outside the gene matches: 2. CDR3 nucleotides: TGTGCCAGCAGTGGGGACAGCCCTAACTATGGCTACACCTTC. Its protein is CASSGDSPNYGYTF.

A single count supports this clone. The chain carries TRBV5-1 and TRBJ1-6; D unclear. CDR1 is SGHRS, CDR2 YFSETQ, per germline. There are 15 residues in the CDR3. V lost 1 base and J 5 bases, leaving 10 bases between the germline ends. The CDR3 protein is CASSLRTDNNSPLHF. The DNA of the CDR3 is TGCGCCAGCAGCTTGCGGACGGATAATAATTCACCCCTCCACTTT.

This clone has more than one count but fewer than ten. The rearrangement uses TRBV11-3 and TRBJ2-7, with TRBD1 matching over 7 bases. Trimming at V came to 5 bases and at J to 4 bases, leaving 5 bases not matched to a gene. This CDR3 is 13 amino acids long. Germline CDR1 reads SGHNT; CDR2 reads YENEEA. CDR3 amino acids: CASSRTGVYEQYF. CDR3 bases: TGTGCCAGCAGCCGAACAGGGGTGTACGAGCAGTACTTC.

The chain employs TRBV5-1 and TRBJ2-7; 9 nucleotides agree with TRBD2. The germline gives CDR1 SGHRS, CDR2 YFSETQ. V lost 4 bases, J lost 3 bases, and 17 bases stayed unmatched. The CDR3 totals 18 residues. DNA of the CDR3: TGCGCCAGCAGCCTCCGTTTCGGGGATGATAGCGGGAGCTACGAGCAGTACTTC. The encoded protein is CASSLRFGDDSGSYEQYF.

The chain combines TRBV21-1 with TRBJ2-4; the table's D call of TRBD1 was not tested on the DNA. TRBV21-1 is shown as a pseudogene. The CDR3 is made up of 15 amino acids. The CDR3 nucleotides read TGTGCCAGCAGCAAACCCCACAGGGGCAAAAACATTCAGTACTTC. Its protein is CASSKPHRGKNIQYF.

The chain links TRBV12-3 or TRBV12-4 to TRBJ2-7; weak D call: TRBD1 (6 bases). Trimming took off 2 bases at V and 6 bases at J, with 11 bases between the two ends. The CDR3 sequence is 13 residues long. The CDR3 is CASSLRGGSEQYF. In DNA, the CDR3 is TGTGCCAGCAGTTTAAGAGGGGGTAGCGAGCAGTACTTC.

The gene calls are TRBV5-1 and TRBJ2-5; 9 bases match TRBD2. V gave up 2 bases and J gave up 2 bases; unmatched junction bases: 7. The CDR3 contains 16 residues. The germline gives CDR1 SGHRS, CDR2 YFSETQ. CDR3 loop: CASSLFLTSGQETQYF. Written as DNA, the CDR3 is TGCGCCAGCAGCTTATTTTTGACTAGCGGTCAAGAGACCCAGTACTTC.